This TCR beta chain stems from a study of T cell changes during pregnancy in multiple sclerosis. Sequencing used immunoSEQ multiplex PCR; TCRdb keeps in-frame clones, though not all of them. The profile covers 80,000 to 100,000 clones, with 90% to 95% appearing a single time and over 0.85% taken by the ten largest. Trimming removed 10 bases from V and 1 base from J, with 11 bases in between. Per germline, CDR1 SGHTA and CDR2 FQGTGA. The CDR3 contains 13 residues. The TCR comes from a female donor with multiple sclerosis, enrolled in a pregnancy study. The J gene is TRBJ1-3, the V gene TRBV7-3, with D possibly being TRBD1 (5 bases). The sequencing used peripheral blood, collected after pregnancy. In DNA form, the CDR3 reads TGTGCCAACTCCCAGGGTTCTGGAAACACCATATATTTT. Translating gives CANSQGSGNTIYF.